Listed here is a single T cell receptor beta chain. The data were obtained in a study of T cells after yellow fever vaccination. Broader study findings: Clonotype sharing between CD4 and CD8 compartments was small.

The ends lost 1 base at V and 6 bases at J; junction bases unmatched: 3. Germline lookup yields CDR1 SGHRS and CDR2 YFSETQ. CDR3 length: 14 residues. TCRdb re-called the 5' RACE reads with MiXCR, one entry per CDR3 protein. The profile covers roughly 94,000 distinct CDR3 sequences, with 7.5% to 10% appearing a single time and roughly 15% taken by the ten largest. The V call is TRBV5-1, the J call TRBJ2-1, with 8 bases identical to TRBD2. The sequences come from CD8+ T cells not binding an NS4B(214-222) dextramer, sorted from PBMCs, collected more than 14 days after the first yellow fever vaccination. This receptor was taken from a man aged 18 to 30 who received the YFV17D yellow fever vaccine. The DNA of the CDR3 is TGCGCCAGCAGCTTGTTTGCGGGGGGCAATGAGCAGTTCTTC. Translating gives CASSLFAGGNEQFF.